This T cell receptor (beta chain) was sequenced for a study of cytomegalovirus exposure and HLA in healthy donors. Looked up from germline, CDR1 is SGHTA and CDR2 is FQGNSA. Trimming left V 5 bases short and J 7 bases short, with 9 bases between. The CDR3 has 12 amino acids. 13 Jbeta primers and 60 Vbeta primers were used for the PCR. Sequencing used immunoSEQ multiplex PCR; TCRdb keeps in-frame clones, though not all of them. This table has roughly 140,000 clones, roughly 10% appearing once. V and J are TRBV7-2 and TRBJ1-3; D uncertain. Material: PBMCs. The clonotype comes from a male donor in good health and CMV-seronegative. Here the CDR3 DNA reads TGTGCCAGCAGCCCCTCGCGCAACACCATATATTTT. This sequence encodes CASSPSRNTIYF. Together with reference TRBV7-2 and TRBJ1-3, the CDR3 gives the full variable domain: GAGVSQSPSNKVTEKGKDVELRCDPISGHTALYWYRQSLGQGLEFLIYFQGNSAPDKSGLPSDRFSAERTGGSVSTLTIQRTQQEDSAVYLCASSPSRNTIYFGEGSWLTVV.